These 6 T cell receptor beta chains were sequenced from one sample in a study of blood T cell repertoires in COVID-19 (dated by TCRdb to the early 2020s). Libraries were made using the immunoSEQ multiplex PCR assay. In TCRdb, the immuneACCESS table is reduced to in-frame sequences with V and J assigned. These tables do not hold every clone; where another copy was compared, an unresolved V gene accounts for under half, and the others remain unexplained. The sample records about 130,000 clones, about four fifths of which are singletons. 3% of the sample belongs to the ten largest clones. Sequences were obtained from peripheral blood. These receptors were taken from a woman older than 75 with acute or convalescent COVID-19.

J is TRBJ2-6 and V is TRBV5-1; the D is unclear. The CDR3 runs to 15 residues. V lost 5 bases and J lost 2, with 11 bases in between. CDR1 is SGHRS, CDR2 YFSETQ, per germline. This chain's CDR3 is CASSWRITGANVLTF. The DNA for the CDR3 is TGCGCCAGCAGTTGGCGGATTACTGGGGCCAACGTCCTGACTTTC.

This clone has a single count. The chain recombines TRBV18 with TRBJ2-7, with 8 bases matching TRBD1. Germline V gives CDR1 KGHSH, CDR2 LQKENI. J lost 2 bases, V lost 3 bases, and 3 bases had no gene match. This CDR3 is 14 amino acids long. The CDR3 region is CASSPGQVTYEQYF. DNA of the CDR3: TGTGCCAGCTCACCGGGACAGGTCACCTACGAGCAGTACTTC.

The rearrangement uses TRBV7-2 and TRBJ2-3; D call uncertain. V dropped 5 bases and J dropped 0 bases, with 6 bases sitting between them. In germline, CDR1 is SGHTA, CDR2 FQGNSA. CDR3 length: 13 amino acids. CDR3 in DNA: TGTGCCAGCAGCCCCCCGAGCACAGATACGCAGTATTTT. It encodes CASSPPSTDTQYF.

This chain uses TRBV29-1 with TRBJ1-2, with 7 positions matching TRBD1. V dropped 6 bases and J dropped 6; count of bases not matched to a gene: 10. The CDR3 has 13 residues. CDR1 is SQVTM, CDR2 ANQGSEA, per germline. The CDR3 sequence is CSVRMTGFDGYTF. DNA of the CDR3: TGCAGCGTGCGTATGACAGGGTTTGATGGCTACACCTTC.

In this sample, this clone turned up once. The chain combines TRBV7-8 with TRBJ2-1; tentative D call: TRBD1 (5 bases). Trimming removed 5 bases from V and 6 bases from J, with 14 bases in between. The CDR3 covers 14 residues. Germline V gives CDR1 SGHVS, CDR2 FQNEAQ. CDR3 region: CASSGGATVNEQFF. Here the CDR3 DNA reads TGTGCCAGCAGCGGTGGGGCGACGGTCAATGAGCAGTTCTTC.

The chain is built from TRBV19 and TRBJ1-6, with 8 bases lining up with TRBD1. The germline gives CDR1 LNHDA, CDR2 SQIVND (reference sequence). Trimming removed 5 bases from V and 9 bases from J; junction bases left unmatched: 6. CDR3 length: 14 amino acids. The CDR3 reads CASSGQGPGSPLHF. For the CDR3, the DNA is TGTGCCAGTAGTGGACAGGGTCCGGGTTCACCCCTCCACTTT.